The next 13 T cell receptor beta chains were all read from a single sample in a study of T cell clonotyping in hematopoietic cell transplantation. The data were produced by immunoSEQ multiplex PCR, yet TCRdb's version contains in-frame clones alone and is incomplete. The sample has approximately 10,000 clones; 85% to 90% are singletons. Sequencing was performed on peripheral blood mononuclear cells. The receptors here all came from a human donor who either received an allogeneic hematopoietic cell transplant for a myeloid malignancy or was a related donor (not recorded which). Some clones in this sample may be carry-over from other donors' samples.

The V call is TRBV19, the J call TRBJ1-1, with D uncertain. From germline, CDR1 is LNHDA and CDR2 SQIVND (reference sequence). The CDR3 is 13 residues long. Trimming removed 5 bases from V and 4 bases from J, with 11 bases in between. The CDR3: CASSSKRGTEAFF. The CDR3 DNA reads TGTGCCAGTAGTTCTAAACGTGGCACTGAAGCTTTCTTT.

The chain couples TRBV30 to TRBJ1-2; a possible D gene is TRBD1 (6 bases). The CDR3 is 13 amino acids. V shed 5 bases and J shed 4 bases, with 14 bases lying between them. The germline V gene encodes CDR1 GTSNPN and CDR2 SVGIG (reference sequence). The CDR3 DNA sequence: TGTGCCTGGGCCTCAGGGACACCCTATGGCTACACCTTC. This translates into CAWASGTPYGYTF.

This chain uses TRBV7-2 with TRBJ1-5; D gene uncertain. V lost 3 bases to trimming and J lost 5 bases, with 5 bases between them. Looked up from germline, CDR1 is SGHTA and CDR2 is FQGNSA. The CDR3 covers 12 residues. CDR3 coding DNA: TGTGCCAGCAGCTTGGGCGATCAGCCCCAGCATTTT. Its protein product is CASSLGDQPQHF. The whole variable domain, remainder taken from reference TRBV7-2 and TRBJ1-5, is GAGVSQSPSNKVTEKGKDVELRCDPISGHTALYWYRQSLGQGLEFLIYFQGNSAPDKSGLPSDRFSAERTGGSVSTLTIQRTQQEDSAVYLCASSLGDQPQHFGDGTRLSIL.

The chain has TRBV7-2 and TRBJ1-2, with D perhaps TRBD1 (5 bases). CDR3 length equals 12 residues. The germline V gene has CDR1 SGHTA and CDR2 FQGNSA. Trimming stripped 5 bases from V and 4 bases from J, with 8 bases between. The DNA for the CDR3 is TGTGCCAGCAGCCCACAGGTCTATGGCTACACCTTC. Translating gives CASSPQVYGYTF. Drawing the rest from reference TRBV7-2 and TRBJ1-2, the complete variable domain is GAGVSQSPSNKVTEKGKDVELRCDPISGHTALYWYRQSLGQGLEFLIYFQGNSAPDKSGLPSDRFSAERTGGSVSTLTIQRTQQEDSAVYLCASSPQVYGYTFGSGTRLTVV.

The chain links TRBV7-2 to TRBJ2-2; no clear D. Deletions cut 5 bases from V and 0 bases from J, with 16 bases between. CDR1 and CDR2 from the germline V gene are SGHTA and FQGNSA. CDR3 size: 17 residues. The CDR3 nucleotides read TGTGCCAGCAGCGCAGATGGGTCAGAGGCGAACACCGGGGAGCTGTTTTTT. This gives the protein CASSADGSEANTGELFF.

The chain employs TRBV6-5 and TRBJ2-1; 9 bases are shared with TRBD2. V lost 6 bases, J lost 6 bases, and 9 bases stayed unmatched. The germline gives CDR1 MNHEY, CDR2 SVGAGI. The CDR3 has 15 amino acids. The CDR3 nucleotides read TGTGCCAGCAGCGACAGGCGGGGGGGCCTCAATGAGCAGTTCTTC. Protein sequence: CASSDRRGGLNEQFF.

V and J are TRBV7-9 and TRBJ2-7; 9 positions match TRBD1. The CDR3 spans 13 residues. V was clipped by 6 bases and J by 4 bases; unmatched bases: 4. CDR1 and CDR2 from the germline V gene are SEHNR and FQNEAQ (reference sequence). The CDR3 coding sequence is TGTGCCAGCAGGGACAGGGGCGGGTACGAGCAGTACTTC. Translated: CASRDRGGYEQYF.

This clone was picked up one time. This chain joins TRBV5-1 and TRBJ2-7; no firm D call. Germline V CDR1 and CDR2: SGHRS, YFSETQ. V dropped 4 bases and J dropped 6 bases, with 17 bases sitting between them. This CDR3 has 14 residues. CDR3 amino acids: CASSLRNMAGEQYF. The DNA of the CDR3 is TGCGCCAGCAGCCTAAGAAATATGGCTGGCGAGCAGTACTTC.

This chain links TRBV4-3 with TRBJ1-2; D possibly corresponds to TRBD1 (5 bases). V was clipped by 1 base and J by 2 bases, with 11 bases between them. Germline loops: CDR1 LGHNA, CDR2 YSLEER. The CDR3 loop spans 15 amino acids. The CDR3 is CASSQGGNDNYGYTF. CDR3 in DNA: TGCGCCAGCAGCCAAGGGGGGAATGACAACTATGGCTACACCTTC.

The chain is built from TRBV12-1 and TRBJ1-6; the DNA was not compared with TRBD1, the D call given in the table. TRBV12-1 is given as a pseudogene. The length of the CDR3 is 15 residues. The CDR3 here is CASSPPQAAHSPLHF. The DNA for the CDR3 is TGTGCCAGCAGCCCCCCCCAGGCTGCACATTCACCCCTCCACTTT.

This clone is a singleton in its sample. The chain recombines TRBV2 with TRBJ2-3; 12 nucleotides align to TRBD2. This CDR3 contains 17 residues. CDR1 and CDR2 (germline): SNHLY, FYNNEI. Trimming took 6 bases from V and 5 from J; bases not matched to a gene: 12. The CDR3 region is CASSDHTTSGGKDTQYF. The CDR3 DNA follows: TGTGCCAGCAGCGATCATACGACTAGCGGGGGAAAAGATACGCAGTATTTT.

The chain links TRBV14 to TRBJ1-3; D remains ambiguous. This CDR3 is built from 14 residues. Trimming took 4 bases from V and 4 from J, leaving 11 bases between them. CDR1 is SGHDN, CDR2 FVKESK, per germline. This chain's CDR3 is CASSPLGPGNTIYF. CDR3 coding DNA: TGTGCCAGCAGCCCCCTAGGGCCAGGAAACACCATATATTTT.

This clone was picked up a small number of times. The V call is TRBV6-6, the J call TRBJ2-7, with TRBD1 matching over 7 bases. The germline V gene encodes CDR1 MNHNY and CDR2 SVGAGI (reference sequence). There are 14 residues in the CDR3. J was trimmed by 5 bases and V by 2 bases; bases with no gene match: 6. This CDR3 reads CASSYSEGANEQYF. In DNA, the CDR3 is TGTGCCAGCAGTTACAGTGAGGGGGCAAACGAGCAGTACTTC.